The 19 T cell receptor beta chains listed next were all sequenced from one sample in a study of blood T cell repertoires in COVID-19. The repertoire was sequenced with immunoSEQ multiplex PCR; TCRdb's copy has only in-frame clones and lacks some. The table includes roughly 150,000 clones, 75% to 90% detected once. The sample consisted of PBMCs or T cells enriched from blood (not recorded which). The source is a man between 65 and 85 years old who had been exposed to COVID-19.

This rearrangement joins TRBV5-1 to TRBJ2-5, with 9 bases identical to TRBD1. Germline-derived CDR1 and CDR2 are SGHRS and YFSETQ. The junction had 11 bases not matched to a gene; V was cut back by 4 bases and J by 1 base. This CDR3 has 17 amino acids. CDR3 sequence reads: CASSPSTGTGTQETQYF. In nucleotides, the CDR3 is TGCGCCAGCAGCCCTAGTACGGGGACAGGGACCCAAGAGACCCAGTACTTC.

The chain carries TRBV10-3 and TRBJ2-5; 11 bases line up with TRBD1. The germline V gene has CDR1 ENHRY and CDR2 SYGVKD. V lost 6 bases and J lost 4; bases outside the gene matches: 7. The CDR3 runs 15 residues. The CDR3 loop reads CAISLGQGAVETQYF. The CDR3, as DNA: TGTGCCATCAGCCTCGGACAGGGGGCGGTAGAGACCCAGTACTTC.

The chain joins TRBV7-2 to TRBJ1-2; possible D gene TRBD1, 5 bases. The CDR3 sequence is 15 residues long. The V end was cut by 3 bases, the J end by 1 base, with 12 bases between. CDR1 SGHTA and CDR2 FQGNSA come from the germline V gene. CDR3 sequence: CASSFPGILNYGYTF. The DNA of the CDR3 is TGTGCCAGCAGCTTCCCAGGGATACTTAACTATGGCTACACCTTC.

The chain couples TRBV10-3 to TRBJ1-2, with 7 bases that match TRBD1. Trimming cost V 10 bases and J 4 bases; bases outside gene matches: 9. The CDR3 sequence is 13 residues long. CDR1 ENHRY and CDR2 SYGVKD come from the germline V gene. CDR3 nucleotide sequence: TGTGCCACCTGGTCCGGGACAGTCTATGGCTACACCTTC. Encoded protein: CATWSGTVYGYTF.

The rearrangement joins TRBV5-6 to TRBJ1-2, with 9 bases that match TRBD1. CDR1 is SGHDT and CDR2 is YYEEEE in the germline V gene. With 4 bases clipped from V and 3 bases from J, the junction kept 4 bases outside the gene matches. This CDR3 region has 14 residues. The CDR3 sequence is CASSGDRADYGYTF. The CDR3 DNA follows: TGTGCCAGCAGCGGGGACAGGGCTGACTATGGCTACACCTTC.

V usage is TRBV19 and J usage is TRBJ1-2; D gene uncertain. The V end lost 7 bases, the J end lost 0 bases, and 12 bases lay between the germline ends. The CDR3 sequence is 14 residues long. Germline V lookup: CDR1 LNHDA, CDR2 SQIVND (reference sequence). CDR3 sequence reads: CASTLDGANYGYTF. Here the CDR3 DNA reads TGTGCCAGTACCTTAGATGGAGCTAACTATGGCTACACCTTC.

The chain is built from TRBV7-2 and TRBJ1-6; D perhaps matches TRBD1 (5 bases). There are 15 residues in the CDR3. Trimming pared 6 bases from V and 7 bases from J, leaving 16 bases between. Germline CDR1 and CDR2: SGHTA and FQGNSA. DNA for the CDR3: TGTGCCAGCAGTTGGGGGGGTGTCGGAAATTCACCCCTCCACTTT. Translated: CASSWGGVGNSPLHF.

The chain has TRBV6-5 and TRBJ2-3, with a weak D call TRBD2 (5 bases). The V end was cut by 6 bases, the J end by 5 bases, with 15 bases between. The germline V gene encodes CDR1 MNHEY and CDR2 SVGAGI. This CDR3 comprises 14 residues. The CDR3 DNA reads TGTGCCAGCAGCTCCCTCTCGAGGGTAGATACGCAGTATTTT. Protein: CASSSLSRVDTQYF.

This chain uses TRBV19 with TRBJ1-6; 9 nucleotides align to TRBD1. After removal of 6 bases from V and 7 bases from J, the junction contained 10 bases not matched to a gene. This CDR3 is built from 16 residues. Germline lookup yields CDR1 LNHDA and CDR2 SQIVND (reference sequence). In DNA form, the CDR3 reads TGTGCCAGTAGGCTGACAGGGGGTTCTTCCAATTCACCCCTCCACTTT. Translating it yields CASRLTGGSSNSPLHF. Drawing the rest from reference TRBV19 and TRBJ1-6, the complete variable domain is DGGITQSPKYLFRKEGQNVTLSCEQNLNHDAMYWYRQDPGQGLRLIYYSQIVNDFQKGDIAEGYSVSREKKESFPLTVTSAQKNPTAFYLCASRLTGGSSNSPLHFGNGTRLTVT.

J is TRBJ2-5 and V is TRBV7-8; 12 nucleotides line up with TRBD2. After removal of 7 bases from V and 5 bases from J, the junction contained 14 bases not matched to a gene. The CDR3 is 17 residues long. Looked up from germline, CDR1 is SGHVS and CDR2 is FQNEAQ. This CDR3 reads CASTQRTSGARWETQYF. DNA of the CDR3: TGTGCCAGCACCCAACGGACTAGCGGGGCCCGATGGGAGACCCAGTACTTC.

This chain uses TRBV6-5 with TRBJ1-4; 7 positions agree with TRBD1. Germline trimming cut 0 bases from V and 13 bases from J; bases unmatched to any gene: 8. Germline CDR1 is MNHEY and CDR2 is SVGAGI. This CDR3 is 14 amino acids long. In nucleotides, the CDR3 is TGTGCCAGCAGTTACTCCAAGACAGGGCCTGGACTGTTTTTT. Residues: CASSYSKTGPGLFF.

This sequence joins TRBV6-5 and TRBJ2-2; 9 nucleotides line up with TRBD2. Germline lookup yields CDR1 MNHEY and CDR2 SVGAGI. V trimming: 2 bases; J trimming: 6 bases; junction bases outside the gene matches: 4. The CDR3 has 15 residues. CDR3 coding DNA: TGTGCCAGCAGTTACCGGGCTAGCGGGGCCGGGGAGCTGTTTTTT. The encoded protein is CASSYRASGAGELFF.

This clone was recorded a few times. This CDR3 reads CASSLMGGYTEAFF. CDR3 bases: TGTGCCAGCAGCTTAATGGGGGGTTACACTGAAGCTTTCTTT. This chain links TRBV7-8 with TRBJ1-1; D is possibly TRBD1 (5 bases). CDR3 length: 14 amino acids. V shed 2 bases and J shed 3 bases, with 10 bases lying between them. Germline CDR1 reads SGHVS; CDR2 reads FQNEAQ.

The genes are TRBV5-1 and TRBJ2-5; 16 nucleotides agree with TRBD2. The CDR3 totals 17 residues. Germline trimming cut 4 bases from V and 2 bases from J; bases unmatched to any gene: 5. Germline CDR1 is SGHRS and CDR2 is YFSETQ. The CDR3 sequence is CASSPGTSGGGQETQYF. The CDR3 DNA is TGCGCCAGCAGCCCCGGGACTAGCGGGGGGGGACAAGAGACCCAGTACTTC.

This clone was counted between two and nine times. The V gene is TRBV4-3, the J gene TRBJ2-7; no firm D call. The CDR3 has 15 amino acids. The germline gives CDR1 LGHNA, CDR2 YSLEER. Trimming cost V 0 bases and J 2 bases, with 11 bases left between them. The CDR3 protein is CASSQDRGTTYEQYF. The CDR3 nucleotides are TGCGCCAGCAGCCAAGATCGAGGCACAACCTACGAGCAGTACTTC.

This clone was seen once. The V gene is TRBV4-3, the J gene TRBJ2-1; 8 positions agree with TRBD2. Trimming took 0 bases from V and 0 from J; bases not matched to a gene: 10. The CDR3 has 19 amino acids. CDR1 LGHNA and CDR2 YSLEER come from the germline V gene. The CDR3 here is CASSQERGARDLSYNEQFF. The CDR3 region has the DNA TGCGCCAGCAGCCAAGAGCGGGGGGCCAGGGATCTCTCCTACAATGAGCAGTTCTTC.

The chain's CDR3 is CASSSSGGYEQYF. The CDR3 coding sequence is TGTGCCAGCAGTTCAAGCGGGGGTTACGAGCAGTACTTC. The rearrangement links TRBV7-9 to TRBJ2-7; TRBD2 matches 8 bases. The CDR3 runs 13 residues. Germline CDR1 is SEHNR and CDR2 is FQNEAQ (reference sequence). V shed 6 bases and J 4 bases; nucleotides not matched to a gene: 5. The whole variable domain, remainder taken from reference TRBV7-9 and TRBJ2-7, is DTGVSQNPRHKITKRGQNVTFRCDPISEHNRLYWYRQTLGQGPEFLTYFQNEAQLEKSRLLSDRFSAERPKGSFSTLEIQRTEQGDSAMYLCASSSSGGYEQYFGPGTRLTVT.

The chain uses TRBV27 and TRBJ2-1; 7 bases fit TRBD2. This CDR3 comprises 12 residues. V was pared by 5 bases and J by 12 bases, with 7 bases of the junction left unmatched. Germline V gene lookup returns CDR1 MNHEY and CDR2 SMNVEV (reference sequence). CDR3 sequence reads: CASSLPGLPQFF. For the CDR3, the DNA is TGTGCCAGCAGTCTGCCGGGACTACCGCAGTTCTTC.

The rearrangement joins TRBV15 to TRBJ2-5; possibly TRBD1 for D (6 bases). The CDR3 is 15 amino acids. Germline V CDR1 and CDR2: LNHNV, YYDKDF (reference sequence). V lost 5 bases, J lost 1 base, and 14 bases lay in between. The CDR3: CATSPMGAVQETQYF. As DNA, the CDR3 is TGTGCCACCAGCCCGATGGGGGCGGTCCAAGAGACCCAGTACTTC.